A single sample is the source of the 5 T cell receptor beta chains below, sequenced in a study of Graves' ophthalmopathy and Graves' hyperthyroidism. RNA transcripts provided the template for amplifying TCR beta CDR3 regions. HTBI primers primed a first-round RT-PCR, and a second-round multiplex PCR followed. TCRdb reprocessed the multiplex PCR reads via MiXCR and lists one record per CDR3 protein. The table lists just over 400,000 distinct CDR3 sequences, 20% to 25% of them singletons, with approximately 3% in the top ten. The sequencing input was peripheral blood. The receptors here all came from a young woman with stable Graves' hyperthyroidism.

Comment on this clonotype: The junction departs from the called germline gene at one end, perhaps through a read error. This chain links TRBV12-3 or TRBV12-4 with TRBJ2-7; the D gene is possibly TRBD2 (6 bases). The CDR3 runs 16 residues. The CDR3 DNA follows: TGTGCCAGCAGTCGCGGCCGGACTATCGGGCAGTACGATCAGTACTTC. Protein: CASSRGRTIGQYDQYF.

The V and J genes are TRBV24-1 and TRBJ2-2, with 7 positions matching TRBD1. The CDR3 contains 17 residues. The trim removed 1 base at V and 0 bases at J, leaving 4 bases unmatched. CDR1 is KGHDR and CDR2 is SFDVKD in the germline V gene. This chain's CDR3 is CATSDFYRGANTGELFF. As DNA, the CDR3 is TGTGCCACCAGTGATTTTTACAGGGGAGCGAACACCGGGGAGCTGTTTTTT.

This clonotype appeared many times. CDR3 region: CAWNDRMNTEAFF. DNA of the CDR3: TGTGCCTGGAATGACAGAATGAACACTGAAGCTTTCTTT. The J gene is TRBJ1-1, the V gene TRBV30; TRBD1 is a possible D gene (5 bases). The CDR3 totals 13 residues. Trimming stripped 4 bases from V and 0 bases from J, with 9 bases between. The germline gives CDR1 GTSNPN, CDR2 SVGIG (reference sequence). Full variable domain (rest looked up from reference TRBV30 and TRBJ1-1): SQTIHQWPATLVQPVGSPLSLECTVEGTSNPNLYWYRQAAGRGLQLLFYSVGIGQISSEVPQNLSASRPQDRQFILSSKKLLLSDSGFYLCAWNDRMNTEAFFGQGTRLTVV.

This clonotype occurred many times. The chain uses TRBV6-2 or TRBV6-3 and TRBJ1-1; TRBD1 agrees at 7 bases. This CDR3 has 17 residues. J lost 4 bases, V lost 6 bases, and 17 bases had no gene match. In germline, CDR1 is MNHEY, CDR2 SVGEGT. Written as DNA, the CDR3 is TGTGCCAGCAGCAAAGGAAGGACAGGCGTGGGCAGCACTGAAGCTTTCTTT. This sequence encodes CASSKGRTGVGSTEAFF.

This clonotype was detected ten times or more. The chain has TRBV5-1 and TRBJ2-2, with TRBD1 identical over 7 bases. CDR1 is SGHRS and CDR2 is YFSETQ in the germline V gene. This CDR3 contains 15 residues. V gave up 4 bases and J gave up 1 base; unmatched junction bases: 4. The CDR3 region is CASSTRQGNTGELFF. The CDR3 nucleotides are TGCGCCAGCAGCACCCGACAGGGGAACACCGGGGAGCTGTTTTTT.